This entry lists 18 T cell receptor beta chains sequenced from one sample in a study of T-cell memory formation after mild COVID-19. TCRdb re-derived calls from the 5' RACE reads in MiXCR, one entry per CDR3 protein. The repertoire holds about 270,000 distinct CDR3 sequences, with around 15% as singletons. Sample: PBMCs or a T cell subset sorted from them (not recorded which). Receptors originate from a man aged 18 to 29 who had mild COVID-19 (a few samples of this study predate the infection). Cell type and time point are not known.

This clonotype has only a few counts. The genes are TRBV18 and TRBJ2-5; the D is unclear. The germline gives CDR1 KGHSH, CDR2 LQKENI. V lost 8 bases, J lost 1 base, and 11 bases lay in between. The CDR3 is 13 amino acids. The DNA of the CDR3 is TGTGCCAGCACAATCCGGGTCCAAGAGACCCAGTACTTC. Translated: CASTIRVQETQYF.

The CDR3 region has the DNA TGTGCCAGCAGCCCCCGTGCGTTCGAGACCCAGTACTTC. It yields the protein CASSPRAFETQYF. V is TRBV28 and J is TRBJ2-5; D gene uncertain. Per the germline V gene, CDR1 is MDHEN and CDR2 is SYDVKM. V shed 6 bases and J shed 5 bases, with 13 bases lying between them. This CDR3 contains 13 residues.

The rearrangement uses TRBV9 and TRBJ1-6; 10 bases line up with TRBD1. Germline V lookup: CDR1 SGDLS, CDR2 YYNGEE. This CDR3 contains 15 residues. Trimming took 0 bases from V and 10 from J; bases not matched to a gene: 4. CDR3 protein: CASSVGTGGSSPLHF. CDR3 nucleotide sequence: TGTGCCAGCAGCGTAGGGACAGGGGGTTCCTCACCCCTCCACTTT.

This clonotype was counted only a few times. DNA of the CDR3: TGTGCCAGCAGCTCGCCCCGGACAGGGTCCTACGAGCAGTACTTC. Its translation: CASSSPRTGSYEQYF. The rearrangement links TRBV7-9 to TRBJ2-7; 8 bases fit TRBD1. The CDR3 extends over 15 amino acids. Germline CDR1 and CDR2: SEHNR and FQNEAQ (reference sequence). V shed 4 bases, J shed 1 base, and the junction held 6 bases outside the gene matches.

This sequence joins TRBV9 and TRBJ2-7; tentatively, D is TRBD1 or TRBD2 (5 bases each). Germline CDR1 is SGDLS and CDR2 is YYNGEE. The CDR3 has 13 amino acids. The germline V and J ends were trimmed by 7 bases and 2 bases, with 13 bases remaining between them. The CDR3 region has the DNA TGTGCCAGCGGGGGTAGGAATACCTACGAGCAGTACTTC. Amino acids: CASGGRNTYEQYF.

The chain uses TRBV5-1 and TRBJ2-7; tentatively, D is TRBD2 (6 bases). The CDR3 is made up of 12 amino acids. CDR1 and CDR2 from the germline V gene are SGHRS and YFSETQ. Trimming stripped 4 bases from V and 3 bases from J, with 8 bases between. CDR3 loop: CASSAGGYEQYF. CDR3 sequence (DNA): TGCGCCAGCAGCGCCGGGGGCTACGAGCAGTACTTC.

This chain joins TRBV10-3 and TRBJ1-2; D call uncertain. This CDR3 spans 12 amino acids. Germline CDR1 reads ENHRY; CDR2 reads SYGVKD. V lost 10 bases to trimming and J lost 7 bases, with 16 bases between them. The CDR3 sequence: CATHPEDGGYTF. DNA of the CDR3: TGTGCCACCCATCCCGAAGACGGTGGCTACACCTTC.

This clonotype came up once. This sequence joins TRBV27 and TRBJ2-2; 9 nucleotides align to TRBD1. The ends lost 4 bases at V and 7 bases at J; junction bases unmatched: 4. From germline, CDR1 is MNHEY and CDR2 SMNVEV (reference sequence). This CDR3 contains 14 residues. CDR3 residues: CASSWGQGIGELFF. In DNA form, the CDR3 reads TGTGCCAGCAGTTGGGGACAGGGAATCGGGGAGCTGTTTTTT.

This clonotype has a handful of counts. The chain links TRBV5-6 to TRBJ2-1; no clear D. Germline assignment: CDR1 SGHDT and CDR2 YYEEEE. V lost 5 bases to trimming and J lost 6 bases, with 12 bases between them. This CDR3 has 13 residues. The CDR3, as DNA: TGTGCCAGCAGTTCCTCCAATAGCAATGAGCAGTTCTTC. It codes for CASSSSNSNEQFF.

This clonotype was seen ten or more times. The chain has TRBV7-2 and TRBJ1-2; tentatively, D is TRBD1 (5 bases). V was cut by 1 base and J by 3 bases, with 12 bases left in between. This CDR3 spans 15 amino acids. Germline V CDR1 and CDR2: SGHTA, FQGNSA. The CDR3 sequence is CASSLVGGVDYGYTF. The CDR3 DNA sequence: TGTGCCAGCAGCTTAGTTGGGGGGGTGGACTATGGCTACACCTTC. Combining the CDR3 with reference TRBV7-2 and TRBJ1-2 gives the whole variable domain GAGVSQSPSNKVTEKGKDVELRCDPISGHTALYWYRQSLGQGLEFLIYFQGNSAPDKSGLPSDRFSAERTGGSVSTLTIQRTQQEDSAVYLCASSLVGGVDYGYTFGSGTRLTVV.

The chain recombines TRBV11-2 with TRBJ2-7; D gene uncertain. The V gene lost 3 bases and the J gene lost 3 bases, with 12 bases spanning the gap. The CDR3 consists of 14 residues. Germline V gene lookup returns CDR1 SGHAT and CDR2 FQNNGV. The CDR3 nucleotides read TGTGCCAGCAGCTTTCAAATAACGGACTACGAGCAGTACTTC. Translated: CASSFQITDYEQYF.

This clonotype was observed a few times. The genes are TRBV18 and TRBJ1-6, with D possibly being TRBD1 (5 bases). CDR3 length: 14 residues. Germline V lookup: CDR1 KGHSH, CDR2 LQKENI. Trimming cost V 6 bases and J 9 bases, with 15 bases left between them. The CDR3 coding sequence is TGTGCCAGCTCCCAAACCCCAGGGAGTTCACCCCTCCACTTT. It codes for CASSQTPGSSPLHF.

The chain is built from TRBV11-2 and TRBJ1-5; D unclear. The germline V gene encodes CDR1 SGHAT and CDR2 FQNNGV. This CDR3 is 14 amino acids long. Trimming cost V 0 bases and J 5 bases, with 8 bases left between them. The CDR3 reads CASSLDGGYQPQHF. The CDR3 DNA follows: TGTGCCAGCAGCTTAGATGGTGGTTATCAGCCCCAGCATTTT.

This clonotype was picked up a small number of times. The chain has TRBV5-4 and TRBJ2-3; tentative D call: TRBD2 (5 bases). The CDR3 sequence is 13 residues long. Trimming shortened V by 2 bases and J by 6 bases, and 10 bases separated the two germline ends. Germline lookup yields CDR1 SGHNT and CDR2 YYREEE (reference sequence). CDR3 in DNA: TGTGCCAGCAGCTTCGACTCGGGGGATACGCAGTATTTT. This gives the protein CASSFDSGDTQYF.

This clonotype was seen a handful of times. The gene calls are TRBV4-3 and TRBJ2-1; a weak D match, TRBD1 (5 bases). The CDR3 length is 13 residues. Per germline, CDR1 LGHNA and CDR2 YSLEER. The V and J ends lost 3 bases and 3 bases respectively, with 6 bases between them. Here the CDR3 DNA reads TGCGCCAGCAGCCATGACAGCTACAATGAGCAGTTCTTC. As protein: CASSHDSYNEQFF.

This sequence joins TRBV7-3 and TRBJ2-5, with a possible D match to TRBD1 (6 bases). The V gene lost 5 bases and the J gene lost 5 bases, with 15 bases spanning the gap. The CDR3 consists of 14 residues. The V gene's germline CDR1 is SGHTA and CDR2 FQGTGA. In DNA, the CDR3 is TGTGCCAGCAGCCCGCAGGGGCCCCGGGAGACCCAGTACTTC. This gives the protein CASSPQGPRETQYF.

The chain links TRBV6-1 to TRBJ2-1, with a possible D match to TRBD2 (5 bases). Deletions cut 6 bases from V and 6 bases from J, with 18 bases between. The CDR3 spans 15 residues. The germline V gene has CDR1 MNHNS and CDR2 SASEGT. The CDR3 DNA follows: TGTGCCAGCAGAGAACGGCAATGGGGAGCCAATGAGCAGTTCTTC. It encodes CASRERQWGANEQFF.

This clonotype has more than one count but fewer than ten. This chain links TRBV11-2 with TRBJ1-2, with 7 bases matching TRBD1. V was pared by 4 bases and J by 12 bases, with 17 bases of the junction left unmatched. This CDR3 comprises 15 residues. Germline V CDR1 and CDR2: SGHAT, FQNNGV. In DNA, the CDR3 is TGTGCCAGCAGCTCCGTACCGGGCAGGGGGTTACTTCACACCTTC. Residues: CASSSVPGRGLLHTF.